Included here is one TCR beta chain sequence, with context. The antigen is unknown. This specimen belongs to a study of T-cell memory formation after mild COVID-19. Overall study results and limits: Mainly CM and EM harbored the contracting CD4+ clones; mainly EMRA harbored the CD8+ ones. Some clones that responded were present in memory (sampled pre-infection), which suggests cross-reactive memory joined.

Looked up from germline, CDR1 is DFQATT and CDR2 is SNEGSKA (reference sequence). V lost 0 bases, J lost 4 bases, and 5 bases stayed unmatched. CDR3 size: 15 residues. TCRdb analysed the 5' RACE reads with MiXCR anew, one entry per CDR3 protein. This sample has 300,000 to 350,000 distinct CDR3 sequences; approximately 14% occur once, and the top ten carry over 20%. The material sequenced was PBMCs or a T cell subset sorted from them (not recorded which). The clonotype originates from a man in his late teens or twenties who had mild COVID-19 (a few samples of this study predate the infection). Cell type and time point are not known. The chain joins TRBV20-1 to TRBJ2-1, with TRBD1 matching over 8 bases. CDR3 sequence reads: CSARDWQGAYNEQFF. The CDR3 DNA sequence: TGCAGTGCTAGAGATTGGCAGGGGGCATACAATGAGCAGTTCTTC.